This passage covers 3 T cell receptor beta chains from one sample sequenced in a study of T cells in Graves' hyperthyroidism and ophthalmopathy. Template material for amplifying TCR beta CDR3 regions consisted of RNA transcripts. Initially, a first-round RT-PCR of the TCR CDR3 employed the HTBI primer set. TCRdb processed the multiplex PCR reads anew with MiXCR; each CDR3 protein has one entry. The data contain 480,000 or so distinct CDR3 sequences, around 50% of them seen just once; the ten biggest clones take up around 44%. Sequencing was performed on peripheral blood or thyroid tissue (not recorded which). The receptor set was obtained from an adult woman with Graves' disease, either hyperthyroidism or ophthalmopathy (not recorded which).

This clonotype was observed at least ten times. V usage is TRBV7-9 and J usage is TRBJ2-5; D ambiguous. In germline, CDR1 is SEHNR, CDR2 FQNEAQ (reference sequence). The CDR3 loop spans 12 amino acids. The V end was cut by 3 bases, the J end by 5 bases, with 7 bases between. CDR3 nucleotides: TGTGCCAGCAGCTTTTCCTCGGAGACCCAGTACTTC. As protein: CASSFSSETQYF.

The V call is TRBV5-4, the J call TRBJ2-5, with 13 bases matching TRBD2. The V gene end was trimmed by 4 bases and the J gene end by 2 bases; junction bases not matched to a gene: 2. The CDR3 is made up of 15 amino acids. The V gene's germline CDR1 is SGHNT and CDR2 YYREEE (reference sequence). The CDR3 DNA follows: TGTGCCAGCAGCCGGGGACTAGCGGGACAAGAGACCCAGTACTTC. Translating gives CASSRGLAGQETQYF.

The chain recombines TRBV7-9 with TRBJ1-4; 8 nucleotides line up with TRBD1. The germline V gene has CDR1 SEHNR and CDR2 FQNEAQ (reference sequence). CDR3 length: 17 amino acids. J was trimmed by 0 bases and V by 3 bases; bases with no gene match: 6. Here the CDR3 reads CASSFTGGPPTNEKLFF. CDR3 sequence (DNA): TGTGCCAGCAGCTTTACAGGGGGACCCCCAACTAATGAAAAACTGTTTTTT.